This TCR beta chain was sequenced during a study of cytomegalovirus exposure and HLA in healthy donors. For the study at large: Within an early data release were roughly 83 million unique TCRs drawn from HLA-typed donors.

There are 15 residues in the CDR3. CDR1 is SGHNT and CDR2 is YYREEE in the germline V gene (reference sequence). V was clipped by 4 bases and J by 6 bases; unmatched bases: 9. Primers included in the PCR were 60 Vbeta and 13 Jbeta primers. Libraries were prepared by immunoSEQ multiplex PCR; TCRdb keeps only in-frame clonotypes and omits some of them. The sample carries roughly 130,000 clones, about 82% recorded once. J is TRBJ2-7 and V is TRBV5-4; 11 bases are a match to TRBD1. Source material: PBMCs. This sequence was found in a boy younger than 18 in good health and CMV-seronegative. CDR3 residues: CASSLPGQGAGEQYF. The CDR3 DNA is TGTGCCAGCAGCCTTCCCGGACAGGGGGCTGGCGAGCAGTACTTC. Filled out from reference TRBV5-4 and TRBJ2-7, the complete variable domain reads ETGVTQSPTHLIKTRGQQVTLRCSSQSGHNTVSWYQQALGQGPQFIFQYYREEENGRGNFPPRFSGLQFPNYSSELNVNALELDDSALYLCASSLPGQGAGEQYFGPGTRLTVT.